Described below is a single TCR beta chain sequence and its context. V gave up 1 base and J gave up 9 bases, with 23 bases separating them. Germline CDR1 reads SGHRS; CDR2 reads YFSETQ. The CDR3 is 17 residues long. Original processing notes: Nucleated cell counts were estimated from reference gene primer amplification. The repertoire was sequenced with immunoSEQ multiplex PCR; TCRdb's copy has only in-frame clones and lacks some. V and J calls plus clone size are reproduced from that table; the DNA served to infer D and trimming. Of under 130,000 clones in the sample, about four fifths were seen once. This sample stems from a study of blood T cell repertoires in COVID-19. Study information: Italy, Spain and the United States were the sources of the convalescent and acute COVID-19 samples. Sample material is recorded as cDNA or gDNA derived from T cells, B-cell-depleted T cells, or PBMCs.

The receptor was derived from a human donor in a cohort sampled during active COVID-19. The specimen was peripheral blood. The chain has TRBV5-1 and TRBJ2-1, with D possibly matching TRBD1 (5 bases). The CDR3 region is CASSLIVRRQGISEQFF. The CDR3 DNA sequence: TGCGCCAGCAGCTTGATAGTTAGAAGGCAGGGTATAAGTGAGCAGTTCTTC.